This passage covers 10 T cell receptor beta chains from one sample sequenced in a study of blood T cell repertoires in COVID-19. TCRdb keeps only in-frame clones here, not all; method: immunoSEQ multiplex PCR. The data hold 250,000 to 300,000 clones, with around 89% observed a single time. Sequenced sample: peripheral blood. The source of these receptors is a man aged 35-49 years with acute or convalescent COVID-19.

The rearrangement uses TRBV10-3 and TRBJ1-2; D is undetermined. This CDR3 has 12 amino acids. Trimming left V 8 bases short and J 8 bases short, with 15 bases between. CDR1 and CDR2 from the germline V gene are ENHRY and SYGVKD. DNA for the CDR3: TGTGCCATCTGGGCAGGCCCTCGGGGCTACACCTTC. Its translation: CAIWAGPRGYTF.

The chain has TRBV2 and TRBJ2-1; D perhaps matches TRBD2 (6 bases). Germline V lookup: CDR1 SNHLY, CDR2 FYNNEI. The CDR3 loop spans 14 amino acids. V gave up 6 bases and J gave up 6 bases, with 15 bases separating them. CDR3 loop: CASREPGTPNEQFF. As DNA, the CDR3 is TGTGCCAGCAGGGAACCCGGGACTCCCAATGAGCAGTTCTTC.

The gene calls are TRBV18 and TRBJ1-4; the D gene is possibly TRBD1 (5 bases). The CDR3 totals 13 residues. The germline CDR1 and CDR2 sequences are KGHSH and LQKENI. V was pared by 4 bases and J by 7 bases, with 10 bases between. In nucleotides, the CDR3 is TGTGCCAGCTCACGGGGCGCATTTGAAAAACTGTTTTTT. Translation: CASSRGAFEKLFF.

V is TRBV2 and J is TRBJ2-2; no clear D gene. V lost 2 bases and J lost 6, with 7 bases in between. The CDR3 runs 13 residues. Germline V gene sequence: CDR1 SNHLY, CDR2 FYNNEI. The CDR3 nucleotides read TGTGCCAGCAGTGAATTGGTAGCCGGGGAGCTGTTTTTT. It encodes CASSELVAGELFF.

In regard to this clone: This CDR3 is also generated by other DNA sequences in the sample. V is TRBV6-5 and J is TRBJ1-1; a possible D gene is TRBD1 (6 bases). Per germline, CDR1 MNHEY and CDR2 SVGAGI. V was shortened by 6 bases and J by 4 bases, with 12 bases between the two germline ends. The CDR3 covers 13 residues. Written as DNA, the CDR3 is TGTGCCAGCAGGACAGGTGGGGGCACTGAAGCTTTCTTT. Translating it yields CASRTGGGTEAFF.

This rearrangement joins TRBV2 to TRBJ2-3, with a weak D call TRBD1 (5 bases). The V and J ends lost 3 bases and 5 bases respectively, with 9 bases between them. The germline gives CDR1 SNHLY, CDR2 FYNNEI. The CDR3 runs to 13 residues. CDR3 sequence (DNA): TGTGCCAGCAGTGACCCCAGGGTAGATACGCAGTATTTT. Protein: CASSDPRVDTQYF. Variable domain in full (rest from reference TRBV2 and TRBJ2-3): EPEVTQTPSHQVTQMGQEVILRCVPISNHLYFYWYRQILGQKVEFLVSFYNNEISEKSEIFDDQFSVERPDGSNFTLKIRSTKLEDSAMYFCASSDPRVDTQYFGPGTRLTVL.

This chain joins TRBV6-5 and TRBJ2-2, with D tentatively TRBD1 (5 bases). V gave up 10 bases and J gave up 1 base, with 10 bases separating them. This CDR3 is built from 13 residues. Germline V lookup: CDR1 MNHEY, CDR2 SVGAGI. For the CDR3, the DNA is TGTGCCACCTTAGACAGGAACACCGGGGAGCTGTTTTTT. Amino acid sequence: CATLDRNTGELFF.

This rearrangement joins TRBV7-2 to TRBJ1-2; perhaps TRBD1 as D (6 bases). Per germline, CDR1 SGHTA and CDR2 FQGNSA. V was shortened by 8 bases and J by 3 bases, with 16 bases between the two germline ends. The CDR3 extends over 14 amino acids. CDR3 in DNA: TGTGCCAGCTCTTACGGGCAGGGGTACTATGGCTACACCTTC. This gives the protein CASSYGQGYYGYTF.

CDR3 loop: CASVIEIGTVNTEAFF. The CDR3 DNA is TGTGCCAGTGTAATTGAAATCGGGACAGTGAACACTGAAGCTTTCTTT. V gene TRBV2 combines with J gene TRBJ1-1; 7 nucleotides align to TRBD1. V lost 9 bases and J lost 0; bases outside the gene matches: 13. This CDR3 comprises 16 residues. The germline CDR1 and CDR2 sequences are SNHLY and FYNNEI.

The rearrangement uses TRBV5-6 and TRBJ2-7, with 9 bases matching TRBD1. Germline CDR1 SGHDT, CDR2 YYEEEE. The CDR3 runs 15 residues. Germline trimming cut 0 bases from V and 3 bases from J; bases unmatched to any gene: 4. The CDR3 loop is CASSLVVTGGYEQYF. The CDR3, as DNA: TGTGCCAGCAGCTTGGTGGTGACAGGGGGCTACGAGCAGTACTTC.